The 20 T cell receptor beta chains reported below all come from one sample, sequenced in a study of shared clonotypes between healthy human individuals. The repertoire was sequenced with immunoSEQ multiplex PCR; TCRdb's copy has only in-frame clones and lacks some. The sample carries 2 million to 3 million clones, 93% recorded once. The source material was naive CD4+ T cells from PBMCs. Subset reported: CD45RA+ positively selected. The receptors shown here come from a man between 18 and 29 years old in good health. Some clones in this sample may be carry-over from other donors' samples.

In the case of this clone: Other nucleotide sequences from this sample produce the same CDR3. The V and J genes are TRBV4-1 and TRBJ1-2, with 10 bases that match TRBD1. V was clipped by 2 bases and J by 2 bases; unmatched bases: 2. Germline assignment: CDR1 MGHRA and CDR2 YSYEKL. The CDR3 covers 15 residues. This chain's CDR3 is CASSQPTGGNYGYTF. In DNA, the CDR3 is TGCGCCAGCAGCCAACCGACAGGGGGCAACTATGGCTACACCTTC.

This clone was recorded once. V is TRBV28 and J is TRBJ2-2, with no clear D. Trimming removed 7 bases from V and 6 bases from J, with 6 bases in between. This CDR3 has 11 residues. Germline CDR1 is MDHEN and CDR2 is SYDVKM. The CDR3 region is CASKDPGELFF. The CDR3 DNA reads as TGTGCCAGCAAGGATCCCGGGGAGCTGTTTTTT.

About this clone itself: At the DNA level, this CDR3 is encoded by other sequences in the same sample as well. This chain connects TRBV11-3 to TRBJ2-7, with D possibly being TRBD2 (6 bases). In germline, CDR1 is SGHNT, CDR2 YENEEA. The CDR3 has 13 amino acids. The ends were cut back, 1 base at V and 4 bases at J, with 8 bases in the middle. The CDR3 is CASSLGAGYEQYF. In nucleotides, the CDR3 is TGTGCCAGCAGCTTAGGGGCGGGATACGAGCAGTACTTC. The full variable domain, completed using reference TRBV11-3 and TRBJ2-7, is EAGVVQSPRYKIIEKKQPVAFWCNPISGHNTLYWYLQNLGQGPELLIRYENEEAVDDSQLPKDRFSAERLKGVDSTLKIQPAELGDSAVYLCASSLGAGYEQYFGPGTRLTVT.

As regards this clone: Other DNA sequences in the same sample also yield this CDR3. This rearrangement joins TRBV30 to TRBJ1-3; tentatively, D is TRBD1 (6 bases). The V gene's germline CDR1 is GTSNPN and CDR2 SVGIG (reference sequence). The CDR3 totals 13 residues. V lost 4 bases to trimming and J lost 0 bases, with 7 bases between them. The DNA for the CDR3 is TGTGCCTGGACCAGGGGCTCTGGAAACACCATATATTTT. Translated: CAWTRGSGNTIYF.

In regard to this clone: The junction does not match germline at one end; this may be a read error. The chain links TRBV4-3 to TRBJ1-2; D ambiguous. The CDR3 is 15 amino acids. Germline CDR1 reads LGHNA; CDR2 reads YSLEER. CDR3 nucleotide sequence: TGCGCCAGCAGCCAAGGTTCGGGGTCAGAAGCGCTCCTCCTCTTC. It is translated as CASSQGSGSEALLLF.

The V and J genes are TRBV5-7 and TRBJ1-5; weak D call: TRBD1 (5 bases). TRBV5-7 is flagged as an ORF with uncertain function. This CDR3 spans 16 amino acids. Trimming removed 2 bases at V and 5 bases at J, with 17 bases between. As DNA, the CDR3 is TGTGCCAGCAGCTTTACAGAGTACAGGTGTTATCAGCCCCAGCATTTT. Its translation: CASSFTEYRCYQPQHF.

The CDR3 reads CASSPTGYMNTEAFF. CDR3 bases: TGTGCCAGCAGCCCGACAGGGTACATGAACACTGAAGCTTTCTTT. This chain joins TRBV5-4 and TRBJ1-1; 7 bases align to TRBD1. Trimming cost V 4 bases and J 0 bases; bases outside gene matches: 6. CDR1 SGHNT and CDR2 YYREEE come from the germline V gene (reference sequence). The CDR3 length is 15 residues.

The count of this clone is one. The chain uses TRBV25-1 and TRBJ1-2; D gene uncertain. Per the germline V gene, CDR1 is MGHDK and CDR2 is SYGVNS. The V gene lost 7 bases and the J gene lost 6 bases, with 12 bases spanning the gap. The length of the CDR3 is 12 residues. The CDR3 DNA is TGTGCCAGCAACCCCCAAAGAGATGGCTACACCTTC. Residues: CASNPQRDGYTF.

The chain has TRBV2 and TRBJ2-1; D is possibly TRBD1 (5 bases). The V end was cut by 6 bases, the J end by 1 base, with 13 bases between. Germline CDR1 is SNHLY and CDR2 is FYNNEI. This CDR3 is built from 15 residues. For the CDR3, the DNA is TGTGCCAGCAGCCCCGAAAGGGGTTCCTACAATGAGCAGTTCTTC. Translating it yields CASSPERGSYNEQFF.

The chain carries TRBV14 and TRBJ2-7; possible D gene TRBD1, 6 bases. Germline values: CDR1 SGHDN, CDR2 FVKESK. The CDR3 is 16 amino acids. Trimming shortened V by 4 bases and J by 1 base, and 17 bases separated the two germline ends. CDR3 protein: CASSPYRASSSYEQYF. The DNA of the CDR3 is TGTGCCAGCAGCCCATACAGGGCCAGCTCATCCTACGAGCAGTACTTC. Filled out from reference TRBV14 and TRBJ2-7, the complete variable domain reads EAGVTQFPSHSVIEKGQTVTLRCDPISGHDNLYWYRRVMGKEIKFLLHFVKESKQDESGMPNNRFLAERTGGTYSTLKVQPAELEDSGVYFCASSPYRASSSYEQYFGPGTRLTVT.

This clone is a singleton in its sample. Other DNA sequences in this specimen translate into the identical CDR3. The genes are TRBV18 and TRBJ2-7, with D perhaps TRBD1 (6 bases). This CDR3 is 12 amino acids long. V gave up 3 bases and J gave up 3 bases, with 6 bases separating them. CDR1 is KGHSH, CDR2 LQKENI, per germline. CDR3 amino acids: CASSPDSYEQYF. DNA for the CDR3: TGTGCCAGCTCACCGGACAGCTACGAGCAGTACTTC.

The rearrangement uses TRBV4-1 and TRBJ2-1; 9 bases agree with TRBD2. The V segment lost 4 bases and the J segment 8 bases; nucleotides outside the gene matches: 12. The CDR3 is made up of 16 amino acids. Germline CDR1 reads MGHRA; CDR2 reads YSYEKL. The DNA of the CDR3 is TGCGCCAGCAGCCGCCTTAGCGGGAGTAGTGTCGATGAGCAGTTCTTC. Amino acid sequence: CASSRLSGSSVDEQFF.

The chain couples TRBV9 to TRBJ2-7; D is uncertain. The CDR3 has 14 residues. V gave up 3 bases and J gave up 4 bases, with 14 bases separating them. Germline V gene data show CDR1 as SGDLS and CDR2 as YYNGEE. The CDR3 coding sequence is TGTGCCAGCAGCGCTCGCATGGGGATGTACGAGCAGTACTTC. Translated: CASSARMGMYEQYF.

The genes are TRBV25-1 and TRBJ2-2; D gene ambiguous. This CDR3 is 15 amino acids long. Germline lookup yields CDR1 MGHDK and CDR2 SYGVNS. Trimming cost V 1 base and J 1 base, with 7 bases left between them. CDR3 nucleotides: TGTGCCAGCAGTGAATTTAGGAGGAACACCGGGGAGCTGTTTTTT. Translating it yields CASSEFRRNTGELFF. The full variable domain, its missing parts supplied by reference TRBV25-1 and TRBJ2-2, is EADIYQTPRYLVIGTGKKITLECSQTMGHDKMYWYQQDPGMELHLIHYSYGVNSTEKGDLSSESTVSRIRTEHFPLTLESARPSHTSQYLCASSEFRRNTGELFFGEGSRLTVL.

This chain connects TRBV29-1 to TRBJ1-5; possibly TRBD1 for D (5 bases). From germline, CDR1 is SQVTM and CDR2 ANQGSEA. V lost 0 bases and J 5 bases, leaving 17 bases between the germline ends. The CDR3 sequence is 16 residues long. Written as DNA, the CDR3 is TGCAGCGTTGAAGATCCCGGGGGGGGGTCTGATCAGCCCCAGCATTTT. It yields the protein CSVEDPGGGSDQPQHF.

The CDR3: CASSGRLSGANVLTF. CDR3 nucleotides: TGTGCCAGCAGTGGCCGACTCTCTGGGGCCAACGTCCTGACTTTC. The V call is TRBV2, the J call TRBJ2-6; no firm D call. The CDR3 loop spans 15 amino acids. Trimming shortened V by 4 bases and J by 0 bases, and 7 bases separated the two germline ends. In germline, CDR1 is SNHLY, CDR2 FYNNEI.

V usage is TRBV2 and J usage is TRBJ2-1, with a tentative D call TRBD2 (6 bases). The CDR3 length is 15 residues. With 2 bases removed from V and 3 bases from J, the gap between germline ends came to 11 bases. The germline gives CDR1 SNHLY, CDR2 FYNNEI. The CDR3 DNA sequence: TGTGCCAGCAGTGAACAGTGGGGGGACTACAATGAGCAGTTCTTC. This gives the protein CASSEQWGDYNEQFF.

The chain employs TRBV5-5 and TRBJ2-3; no firm D call. V was pared by 0 bases and J by 6 bases, with 8 bases between. Germline assignment: CDR1 SGHKS and CDR2 YYEKEE (reference sequence). The CDR3 is made up of 13 amino acids. CDR3: CASSLVDIDTQYF. The CDR3 DNA is TGTGCCAGCAGCTTGGTTGACATCGATACGCAGTATTTT.

The rearrangement joins TRBV11-2 to TRBJ1-5; 8 bases match TRBD1. CDR3 size: 17 residues. CDR1 SGHAT and CDR2 FQNNGV come from the germline V gene. J lost 5 bases, V lost 5 bases, and 14 bases had no gene match. The DNA for the CDR3 is TGTGCCAGCAGCGTCGGGGACAGGTACAATCCCCATCAGCCCCAGCATTTT. As protein: CASSVGDRYNPHQPQHF.

This clone was seen only a few times. The gene calls are TRBV9 and TRBJ1-1; tentatively, D is TRBD1 (5 bases). Trimming stripped 0 bases from V and 5 bases from J, with 8 bases between. The germline CDR1 and CDR2 sequences are SGDLS and YYNGEE. The CDR3 totals 13 residues. Written as DNA, the CDR3 is TGTGCCAGCAGCGTAGAATACAGGACTGAAGCTTTCTTT. This codes for CASSVEYRTEAFF.